One and the same sample provided the 25 T cell receptor beta chains below, sequenced in a study of blood T cell repertoires in COVID-19. TCRdb keeps only in-frame clones here, not all; method: immunoSEQ multiplex PCR. The sample contains some 250,000 clones, about 86% of which appear only once. The sequencing sample was made of peripheral blood. The receptors originated from a man aged 50 or older with active or convalescent COVID-19.

This rearrangement joins TRBV5-1 to TRBJ2-2; maybe TRBD2 (6 bases). V lost 6 bases and J 6 bases, leaving 12 bases between the germline ends. The germline CDR1 and CDR2 sequences are SGHRS and YFSETQ. The CDR3 length is 13 residues. CDR3 DNA sequence: TGCGCCAGCACGAGCAGGGAGGCCGGGGAGCTGTTTTTT. Protein: CASTSREAGELFF. Full variable domain (rest looked up from reference TRBV5-1 and TRBJ2-2): KAGVTQTPRYLIKTRGQQVTLSCSPISGHRSVSWYQQTPGQGLQFLFEYFSETQRNKGNFPGRFSGRQFSNSRSEMNVSTLELGDSALYLCASTSREAGELFFGEGSRLTVL.

The J gene is TRBJ2-5, the V gene TRBV5-1, with D perhaps matching TRBD2 (6 bases). V lost 4 bases and J lost 5, with 12 bases in between. CDR1 is SGHRS and CDR2 is YFSETQ in the germline V gene. The CDR3 has 13 residues. CDR3 in DNA: TGCGCCAGCAGCGGCGGCCGGGGGGAGACCCAGTACTTC. Residues: CASSGGRGETQYF.

The rearrangement links TRBV30 to TRBJ1-4; 7 nucleotides align to TRBD1. Germline lookup yields CDR1 GTSNPN and CDR2 SVGIG (reference sequence). The CDR3 is made up of 13 amino acids. V was clipped by 8 bases and J by 7 bases; unmatched bases: 10. The CDR3 loop is CAASTGTGEKLFF. DNA for the CDR3: TGTGCCGCCTCGACAGGGACGGGTGAAAAACTGTTTTTT.

The V gene is TRBV12-2, the J gene TRBJ2-2; the DNA was not compared with TRBD2, the D call given in the table. TRBV12-2 is recorded as a pseudogene. The length of the CDR3 is 18 residues. In DNA form, the CDR3 reads TGTGCAAGTCGCTTATTCCAGCACATCCGCCGGGACACCGGGGAGCTGTTTTTT. It is translated as CASRLFQHIRRDTGELFF.

The V call is TRBV5-4, the J call TRBJ1-1, with D perhaps matching TRBD1 (6 bases). V was clipped by 4 bases and J by 0 bases, with 19 bases between them. CDR1 is SGHNT and CDR2 is YYREEE in the germline V gene (reference sequence). The CDR3 contains 17 residues. Written as DNA, the CDR3 is TGTGCCAGCAGCCCTGGAGGGGGGGGTCGGGTGAACACTGAAGCTTTCTTT. Translation gives CASSPGGGGRVNTEAFF.

The rearrangement links TRBV14 to TRBJ1-2; 9 bases line up with TRBD1. J lost 4 bases, V lost 2 bases, and 5 bases had no gene match. CDR3 length: 15 amino acids. Looked up from germline, CDR1 is SGHDN and CDR2 is FVKESK. CDR3 residues: CASSQFGTGLYGYTF. DNA of the CDR3: TGTGCCAGCAGCCAATTCGGGACAGGGCTCTATGGCTACACCTTC.

The V call is TRBV7-3, the J call TRBJ2-2; 8 bases agree with TRBD1. V trimming: 4 bases; J trimming: 6 bases; junction bases outside the gene matches: 4. CDR1 is SGHTA, CDR2 FQGTGA, per germline. This CDR3 contains 14 residues. This chain's CDR3 is CASSSDRGPGELFF. The CDR3, as DNA: TGTGCCAGCAGCTCAGACAGGGGTCCCGGGGAGCTGTTTTTT.

The chain carries TRBV2 and TRBJ2-7; 8 bases line up with TRBD1. The CDR3 consists of 14 residues. V trimming: 4 bases; J trimming: 4 bases; junction bases outside the gene matches: 6. CDR1 is SNHLY and CDR2 is FYNNEI in the germline V gene. The chain's CDR3 is CASSGSDRGYEQYF. CDR3 nucleotides: TGTGCCAGCAGTGGTTCCGACAGGGGTTACGAGCAGTACTTC.

The CDR3 reads CASSYSRGTGELFF. In DNA, the CDR3 is TGTGCCAGCAGTTACTCGCGAGGCACCGGGGAGCTGTTTTTT. The chain employs TRBV6-5 and TRBJ2-2; the D is unclear. The CDR3 sequence is 14 residues long. Germline V gene data show CDR1 as MNHEY and CDR2 as SVGAGI. Trimming removed 0 bases at V and 4 bases at J, with 6 bases between.

This chain joins TRBV7-2 and TRBJ2-1; D possibly corresponds to TRBD1 (6 bases). The germline V gene has CDR1 SGHTA and CDR2 FQGNSA. The CDR3 spans 13 residues. The V end was cut by 5 bases, the J end by 6 bases, with 11 bases between. CDR3 residues: CASSPPQGNEQFF. DNA for the CDR3: TGTGCCAGCAGCCCACCACAGGGCAATGAGCAGTTCTTC.

This chain connects TRBV2 to TRBJ1-1; TRBD1 might be the D (5 bases). Trimming took off 4 bases at V and 1 base at J, with 19 bases between the two ends. Germline CDR1 and CDR2: SNHLY and FYNNEI. This CDR3 spans 17 amino acids. In nucleotides, the CDR3 is TGTGCCAGCAGTGTCGAAGGGGTTCCGCAGTCGAACACTGAAGCTTTCTTT. Its protein is CASSVEGVPQSNTEAFF.

The V and J genes are TRBV3-1 (or the pseudogene TRBV3-2) and TRBJ2-5, with D possibly TRBD2 on 6 matching bases. The CDR3 is made up of 13 amino acids. Trimming cost V 4 bases and J 6 bases, with 12 bases left between them. Germline CDR1 reads LGHDT; CDR2 reads YNNKEL (reference sequence). The DNA of the CDR3 is TGTGCCAGCAGCCTCGTCGGGGGTCAGACCCAGTACTTC. Encoded protein: CASSLVGGQTQYF.

DNA for the CDR3: TGCGCCAGCAGCTTGGAATCTAAGGAGGGAGCCCCTAGCAATCAGCCCCAGCATTTT. Protein product: CASSLESKEGAPSNQPQHF. This chain connects TRBV5-1 to TRBJ1-5; D remains ambiguous. The V gene's germline CDR1 is SGHRS and CDR2 YFSETQ. The V and J ends lost 0 bases and 0 bases respectively, with 19 bases between them. The CDR3 is 19 residues long.

The rearrangement links TRBV6-6 to TRBJ1-2; D gene unclear. The germline V and J ends were trimmed by 2 bases and 4 bases, with 8 bases remaining between them. Looked up from germline, CDR1 is MNHNY and CDR2 is SVGAGI (reference sequence). The CDR3 totals 13 residues. In DNA, the CDR3 is TGTGCCAGCAGTTACGAGGCAGCCTATGGCTACACCTTC. It codes for CASSYEAAYGYTF.

Concerning this clone: Mismatch with germline at one junction end may stem from a read error. Other DNA variants within this sample encode the same CDR3. The chain employs TRBV14 and TRBJ1-4; weak D call: TRBD1 (6 bases). The CDR3 totals 16 residues. The V gene's germline CDR1 is SGHDN and CDR2 FVKESK. CDR3 residues: CASSQALGPGVEKLFF. The CDR3 DNA reads as TGTGCCAGCAGTCAAGCATTGGGGCCAGGGGTTGAAAAACTGTTTTTT.

The genes are TRBV4-2 and TRBJ2-5, with D maybe TRBD1 (6 bases). CDR3 size: 13 residues. CDR1 and CDR2 (germline): LGHNA, YNFKEQ. Between the trimmed V and J ends, which lost 1 base and 3 bases, there was a span of 6 bases. The CDR3 DNA reads TGTGCCAGCAGCCAAGGGACAGAAGAGACCCAGTACTTC. Its translation is CASSQGTEETQYF.

V usage is TRBV6-5 and J usage is TRBJ1-5, with 8 bases identical to TRBD1. Looked up from germline, CDR1 is MNHEY and CDR2 is SVGAGI. Unmatched junction bases numbered 9, after V lost 4 bases and J lost 7 bases. CDR3 size: 15 residues. DNA for the CDR3: TGTGCCAGCAGTTCCATGACAGGGGTCGGACAGCCCCAGCATTTT. It codes for CASSSMTGVGQPQHF.

J is TRBJ1-3 and V is TRBV14; no clear D gene. The V end lost 3 bases, the J end lost 7 bases, and 10 bases lay between the germline ends. Germline CDR1 and CDR2: SGHDN and FVKESK. The CDR3 loop spans 13 amino acids. The CDR3, as DNA: TGTGCCAGCAGCCAGACTATAGGGAACACCATATATTTT. It codes for CASSQTIGNTIYF.

V is TRBV29-1 and J is TRBJ2-7; TRBD2 aligns across 7 bases. CDR1 is SQVTM and CDR2 is ANQGSEA in the germline V gene. V was clipped by 6 bases and J by 2 bases; unmatched bases: 19. This CDR3 comprises 17 residues. CDR3: CSVEFRNLADLTYEQYF. The CDR3 DNA reads as TGCAGCGTCGAGTTCCGGAACCTAGCGGACCTTACCTACGAGCAGTACTTC.

This clone has a single count. This chain uses TRBV30 with TRBJ2-1, with D perhaps TRBD2 (5 bases). The germline CDR1 and CDR2 sequences are GTSNPN and SVGIG (reference sequence). The V end lost 5 bases, the J end lost 6 bases, and 11 bases lay between the germline ends. The CDR3 is 12 amino acids. The CDR3 reads CAWGELANEQFF. The CDR3 DNA sequence: TGTGCCTGGGGAGAGCTAGCCAATGAGCAGTTCTTC.

The V gene is TRBV18, the J gene TRBJ2-1, with a weak D call TRBD1 (6 bases). CDR1 is KGHSH and CDR2 is LQKENI in the germline V gene. The CDR3 covers 16 residues. Trimming took 2 bases from V and 5 from J, leaving 16 bases between them. The CDR3 nucleotides are TGTGCCAGCTCACCATTACCAGGGGCGGTAAACAATGAGCAGTTCTTC. This translates into CASSPLPGAVNNEQFF.

On this clone itself: The sample carries other DNA sequences with the same CDR3. The V gene is TRBV5-1, the J gene TRBJ2-7; tentatively, D is TRBD1 (6 bases). This CDR3 spans 12 amino acids. The V and J ends lost 3 bases and 4 bases respectively, with 8 bases between them. Looked up from germline, CDR1 is SGHRS and CDR2 is YFSETQ. The CDR3 sequence: CASSSTGYEQYF. As DNA, the CDR3 is TGCGCCAGCAGCTCAACAGGGTACGAGCAGTACTTC.

The genes are TRBV7-2 and TRBJ2-7, with TRBD2 matching 9 bases. Germline V gene sequence: CDR1 SGHTA, CDR2 FQGNSA. The CDR3 is 14 residues long. With V trimmed by 3 bases and J by 5 bases, 5 bases remained unmatched. CDR3 protein: CASSFSLAGNEQYF. The CDR3 bases are TGTGCCAGCAGCTTTTCGCTAGCGGGGAACGAGCAGTACTTC.

This sequence joins TRBV28 and TRBJ1-1; D is perhaps TRBD1 (5 bases). Germline-derived CDR1 and CDR2 are MDHEN and SYDVKM. The length of the CDR3 is 15 residues. V lost 6 bases and J lost 10, with 24 bases in between. The DNA for the CDR3 is TGTGCCAGCAGAACCCTGGGGCAGCGAACCCCTTTAGCTTTCTTT. Translated: CASRTLGQRTPLAFF.

Concerning this clone: This CDR3 is also generated by other DNA sequences in the sample. The chain links TRBV19 to TRBJ1-1; D ambiguous. The CDR3 has 13 residues. The germline V and J ends were trimmed by 3 bases and 1 base, with 6 bases remaining between them. From germline, CDR1 is LNHDA and CDR2 SQIVND (reference sequence). This CDR3 reads CASSIGGNTEAFF. CDR3 nucleotide sequence: TGTGCCAGTAGTATCGGCGGGAACACTGAAGCTTTCTTT.